The 20 T cell receptor beta chains in this list originate from one sample, sequenced in a study of T cell responses to AZD1222 COVID-19 vaccine (dated by TCRdb to about 2021). The sample's time point label is to be understood as: about 28 days (+/-7) after the second vaccine dose. Library creation used the immunoSEQ multiplex PCR assay. As stored in TCRdb, this immuneACCESS dataset retains in-frame rearrangements with V and J assigned. A fraction of the clones does not appear; measured against another copy, unresolved V genes explain less than half of the discrepancy, and the remainder lacks a known reason. The sample table contains over 150,000 clones; only one count was recorded for 80% to 95% of them. 3.4% of the sample belongs to the ten largest clones. The sample consisted of peripheral blood, taken 28 days after the second AZD1222 dose. All receptors derive from an adult who received the AZD1222 COVID-19 vaccine.

This clone was picked up one time. The V gene is TRBV30, the J gene TRBJ1-3; D gene uncertain. This CDR3 has 14 amino acids. Deletions cut 0 bases from V and 3 bases from J, with 9 bases between. Germline V gene sequence: CDR1 GTSNPN, CDR2 SVGIG (reference sequence). CDR3 residues: CAWSVEQVGNTIYF. The CDR3 coding sequence is TGTGCCTGGAGTGTAGAGCAGGTTGGAAACACCATATATTTT.

Only a few counts were recorded for this clone. The genes are TRBV19 and TRBJ1-1; 7 bases are shared with TRBD1. Germline lookup yields CDR1 LNHDA and CDR2 SQIVND (reference sequence). Unmatched junction bases numbered 4, after V lost 6 bases and J lost 0 bases. The CDR3 loop spans 14 amino acids. The CDR3 reads CASRGTALNTEAFF. CDR3 DNA sequence: TGTGCCAGTAGAGGGACAGCCCTGAACACTGAAGCTTTCTTT. The variable domain in full, with the rest retrieved from reference TRBV19 and TRBJ1-1, is DGGITQSPKYLFRKEGQNVTLSCEQNLNHDAMYWYRQDPGQGLRLIYYSQIVNDFQKGDIAEGYSVSREKKESFPLTVTSAQKNPTAFYLCASRGTALNTEAFFGQGTRLTVV.

The rearrangement joins TRBV28 to TRBJ2-3; no reliable D call. V lost 6 bases and J lost 5, with 21 bases in between. Germline-derived CDR1 and CDR2 are MDHEN and SYDVKM. This CDR3 is 16 amino acids long. Written as DNA, the CDR3 is TGTGCCAGCAGAGACCCCCCGGGCGCTAAGGGAGATACGCAGTATTTT. Its protein product is CASRDPPGAKGDTQYF.

This chain links TRBV25-1 with TRBJ2-2, with 7 bases that match TRBD1. Losses at the gene ends were 8 bases for V and 3 bases for J; bases not matched to a gene: 12. Germline CDR1 and CDR2: MGHDK and SYGVNS. The length of the CDR3 is 16 residues. CDR3 coding DNA: TGTGCCAGCGGGAGACCCGGGACAGCGTACACCGGGGAGCTGTTTTTT. Translation gives CASGRPGTAYTGELFF.

This chain uses TRBV14 with TRBJ2-3, with a tentative D call TRBD1 (5 bases). There are 16 residues in the CDR3. Trimming removed 3 bases from V and 2 bases from J, with 15 bases in between. Germline CDR1 and CDR2: SGHDN and FVKESK. As DNA, the CDR3 is TGTGCCAGCAGCCAGCAACAGACAGAGGACACAGATACGCAGTATTTT. Translating gives CASSQQQTEDTDTQYF. The full variable domain, rest sourced from reference TRBV14 and TRBJ2-3, is EAGVTQFPSHSVIEKGQTVTLRCDPISGHDNLYWYRRVMGKEIKFLLHFVKESKQDESGMPNNRFLAERTGGTYSTLKVQPAELEDSGVYFCASSQQQTEDTDTQYFGPGTRLTVL.

This clone occurred a few times. This rearrangement joins TRBV10-2 to TRBJ2-7, with 8 bases aligning to TRBD2. Germline-derived CDR1 and CDR2 are WSHSY and SAAADI. J was trimmed by 12 bases and V by 3 bases; bases with no gene match: 7. CDR3 size: 12 residues. CDR3 sequence reads: CASSDHPGGPYF. The CDR3 DNA reads as TGCGCCAGCAGTGATCATCCGGGAGGGCCGTACTTC.

The chain uses TRBV5-4 and TRBJ2-3; D remains ambiguous. Trimming removed 2 bases at V and 4 bases at J, with 11 bases between. Germline CDR1 SGHNT, CDR2 YYREEE (reference sequence). The CDR3 runs 14 residues. The CDR3 is CASSLDEVPDTQYF. In DNA form, the CDR3 reads TGTGCCAGCAGCTTAGATGAGGTCCCAGATACGCAGTATTTT.

The chain is built from TRBV18 and TRBJ2-2, with 9 bases fitting TRBD1. This CDR3 has 16 amino acids. The V segment lost 2 bases and the J segment 5 bases; nucleotides outside the gene matches: 6. Germline V CDR1 and CDR2: KGHSH, LQKENI. CDR3 coding DNA: TGTGCCAGCTCACCAGACCGGGACAGGGTGACCGGGGAGCTGTTTTTT. It is translated as CASSPDRDRVTGELFF. Full variable domain (missing parts from reference TRBV18 and TRBJ2-2): NAGVMQNPRHLVRRRGQEARLRCSPMKGHSHVYWYRQLPEEGLKFMVYLQKENIIDESGMPKERFSAEFPKEGPSILRIQQVVRGDSAAYFCASSPDRDRVTGELFFGEGSRLTVL.

This chain connects TRBV18 to TRBJ2-1, with D uncertain. This CDR3 comprises 13 residues. The V end lost 4 bases, the J end lost 4 bases, and 8 bases lay between the germline ends. CDR1 is KGHSH, CDR2 LQKENI, per germline. This CDR3 is CASSLSVYNEQFF. In DNA, the CDR3 is TGTGCCAGCTCACTTTCAGTATACAATGAGCAGTTCTTC.

DNA of the CDR3: TGTGCCAGCGGAGGGTCTGGAAACACCATATATTTT. Protein sequence: CASGGSGNTIYF. This rearrangement joins TRBV12-3 or TRBV12-4 to TRBJ1-3; D not resolved. The CDR3 runs 12 residues. V was shortened by 8 bases and J by 1 base, with 6 bases between the two germline ends.

This clone was detected once. The chain combines TRBV29-1 with TRBJ2-5; the match to TRBD1 covers 10 bases. CDR3 size: 12 residues. J gave up 4 bases and V 6 bases, and 2 bases lay outside the gene matches. Germline V gene lookup returns CDR1 SQVTM and CDR2 ANQGSEA. The CDR3: CSVGTGVETQYF. The CDR3, as DNA: TGCAGCGTCGGGACAGGGGTAGAGACCCAGTACTTC.

The chain joins TRBV6-2 or TRBV6-3 to TRBJ1-5; 8 nucleotides match TRBD1. This CDR3 contains 15 residues. V lost 5 bases, J lost 6 bases, and 9 bases stayed unmatched. Germline V gene lookup returns CDR1 MNHEY and CDR2 SVGEGT. In DNA form, the CDR3 reads TGTGCCAGCAGTCTAACAGGGGGTTGGGGTCAGCCCCAGCATTTT. Amino acid sequence: CASSLTGGWGQPQHF.

The chain uses TRBV18 and TRBJ2-1; the match to TRBD2 covers 14 bases. The CDR3 spans 16 residues. With 6 bases clipped from V and 4 bases from J, the junction kept 5 bases outside the gene matches. Germline-derived CDR1 and CDR2 are KGHSH and LQKENI. CDR3 DNA sequence: TGTGCCAGCTCGGCCGGGACTAGCGGGAGTTACAATGAGCAGTTCTTC. It codes for CASSAGTSGSYNEQFF.

This clone has more than one count but fewer than ten. V is TRBV2 and J is TRBJ1-2, with 7 nucleotides matching TRBD1. V dropped 5 bases and J dropped 4; count of bases not matched to a gene: 10. The CDR3 is 15 residues long. Germline assignment: CDR1 SNHLY and CDR2 FYNNEI. CDR3 bases: TGTGCCAGCAGTCCCCTTAGGGGGCGCAGCTATGGCTACACCTTC. It specifies CASSPLRGRSYGYTF. The full variable domain, rest sourced from reference TRBV2 and TRBJ1-2, is EPEVTQTPSHQVTQMGQEVILRCVPISNHLYFYWYRQILGQKVEFLVSFYNNEISEKSEIFDDQFSVERPDGSNFTLKIRSTKLEDSAMYFCASSPLRGRSYGYTFGSGTRLTVV.

The chain recombines TRBV5-1 with TRBJ2-6, with a weak D call TRBD2 (7 bases). The CDR3 runs 23 residues. The ends were cut back, 0 bases at V and 4 bases at J, with 32 bases in the middle. Looked up from germline, CDR1 is SGHRS and CDR2 is YFSETQ. CDR3 nucleotides: TGCGCCAGCAGCTTGGACCGCAGGGGTCGGCTAGCGGATGTTCTGGAAGGGGCCAACGTCCTGACTTTC. It yields the protein CASSLDRRGRLADVLEGANVLTF.

The chain joins TRBV7-9 to TRBJ1-1; D might be TRBD1 (5 bases). The V end lost 2 bases, the J end lost 1 base, and 11 bases lay between the germline ends. CDR3 size: 15 residues. Germline CDR1 reads SEHNR; CDR2 reads FQNEAQ (reference sequence). CDR3 DNA: TGTGCCAGCAGCTTAAAACTTCAGGGGAACACTGAAGCTTTCTTT. Protein sequence: CASSLKLQGNTEAFF. Drawing the rest from reference TRBV7-9 and TRBJ1-1, the complete variable domain is DTGVSQNPRHKITKRGQNVTFRCDPISEHNRLYWYRQTLGQGPEFLTYFQNEAQLEKSRLLSDRFSAERPKGSFSTLEIQRTEQGDSAMYLCASSLKLQGNTEAFFGQGTRLTVV.

The CDR3 region has the DNA TGTGCCTGGAGTCCGGACAGGAACACTGAAGCTTTCTTT. Translating it yields CAWSPDRNTEAFF. The chain carries TRBV30 and TRBJ1-1; D may be TRBD1 (6 bases). Trimming left V 2 bases short and J 1 base short, with 8 bases between. Germline V lookup: CDR1 GTSNPN, CDR2 SVGIG (reference sequence). The CDR3 extends over 13 amino acids.

The chain carries TRBV7-9 and TRBJ2-7; D is unclear. Germline lookup yields CDR1 SEHNR and CDR2 FQNEAQ (reference sequence). Trimming pared 5 bases from V and 6 bases from J, leaving 11 bases between. The CDR3 has 12 amino acids. The CDR3 reads CASSLDNGEQYF. The CDR3 DNA is TGTGCCAGCAGCCTCGATAACGGCGAGCAGTACTTC.

V gene TRBV6-2 or TRBV6-3 combines with J gene TRBJ2-5, with D perhaps TRBD2 (5 bases). Trimming pared 2 bases from V and 2 bases from J, leaving 18 bases between. Germline values: CDR1 MNHEY, CDR2 SVGEGT. CDR3 size: 17 residues. CDR3 DNA sequence: TGTGCCAGCAGTTACCCCGGCTCCTTGGAGGAGCAAGAGACCCAGTACTTC. Residues: CASSYPGSLEEQETQYF.

This clone came up once. The chain joins TRBV4-1 to TRBJ2-7; 9 bases are shared with TRBD2. The germline V gene has CDR1 MGHRA and CDR2 YSYEKL. J was trimmed by 3 bases and V by 1 base; bases with no gene match: 4. The CDR3 is 15 amino acids. CDR3 sequence (DNA): TGCGCCAGCAGCCAAGGTCCTAGCGGGGTCTACGAGCAGTACTTC. As protein: CASSQGPSGVYEQYF.